The 22 T cell receptor beta chains reported below all come from one sample, sequenced in a study of regulatory T cells in long-lasting Graves disease. Libraries of TCR beta came from iRepertoire HTBI primers plus Arm-PCR of CDR3 regions. TCRdb reprocessed the multiplex PCR reads via MiXCR and lists one record per CDR3 protein. The table lists approximately 400,000 distinct CDR3 sequences, about 15% of them singletons. Described time point: newly diagnosed GD, antithyroid drugs for less than 3 months. Researchers made the TCR library from RNA that was extracted from PBMCs. This sample also appeared in a second study, on T cells in Graves' hyperthyroidism and ophthalmopathy.

Sample: peripheral blood mononuclear cells (PBMCs), taken at new diagnosis, from a patient treated with antithyroid drugs. These receptors were obtained from a woman in her thirties or forties with Graves disease.

V usage is TRBV6-5 and J usage is TRBJ1-5, with TRBD1 matching 8 bases. CDR3 length: 15 amino acids. V lost 0 bases and J lost 4; bases outside the gene matches: 2. Germline CDR1 MNHEY, CDR2 SVGAGI. The CDR3, as DNA: TGTGCCAGCAGTTACTCACGACAGGGGAATCAGCCCCAGCATTTT. Amino acid sequence: CASSYSRQGNQPQHF.

This clonotype was found many times. This chain links TRBV20-1 with TRBJ2-7; 7 bases agree with TRBD2. The CDR3 extends over 17 amino acids. From germline, CDR1 is DFQATT and CDR2 SNEGSKA (reference sequence). With 6 bases clipped from V and 10 bases from J, the junction kept 27 bases outside the gene matches. CDR3 region: CSATDSSGPYGLLGQYF. The CDR3 coding sequence is TGCAGTGCCACTGACTCTAGCGGCCCTTATGGGTTACTGGGACAGTACTTC.

The table lists this clonotype with many counts. The rearrangement links TRBV27 to TRBJ2-3; D is undetermined. The CDR3 length is 15 residues. V was trimmed by 6 bases and J by 1 base, leaving 14 bases between them. Germline CDR1 is MNHEY and CDR2 is SMNVEV (reference sequence). CDR3 coding DNA: TGTGCCAGCAGCCCTCCTCGGCATCGCACAGATACGCAGTATTTT. Its translation is CASSPPRHRTDTQYF.

The rearrangement joins TRBV5-1 to TRBJ1-1; 10 bases fit TRBD1. Germline V lookup: CDR1 SGHRS, CDR2 YFSETQ. Germline trimming cut 0 bases from V and 0 bases from J; bases unmatched to any gene: 5. This CDR3 has 17 residues. Written as DNA, the CDR3 is TGCGCCAGCAGCTTGGAACGACAGGGGGCAATGAACACTGAAGCTTTCTTT. It specifies CASSLERQGAMNTEAFF.

This clonotype occurred many times. The CDR3 region is CATSGGWNEQFF. As DNA, the CDR3 is TGTGCCACCAGTGGAGGGTGGAATGAGCAGTTCTTC. This chain links TRBV24-1 with TRBJ2-1; the D gene is possibly TRBD2 (5 bases). CDR1 is KGHDR, CDR2 SFDVKD, per germline. With 5 bases removed from V and 7 bases from J, the gap between germline ends came to 8 bases. This CDR3 contains 12 residues.

The genes are TRBV5-1 and TRBJ2-2; maybe TRBD1 (5 bases). The CDR3 spans 16 residues. The germline CDR1 and CDR2 sequences are SGHRS and YFSETQ. V lost 1 base and J 3 bases, leaving 13 bases between the germline ends. The CDR3 bases are TGCGCCAGCAGCTTGATGGGGCGCCAGGACACCGGGGAGCTGTTTTTT. It codes for CASSLMGRQDTGELFF.

The chain uses TRBV4-3 and TRBJ2-1, with 10 bases identical to TRBD2. Germline V gives CDR1 LGHNA, CDR2 YSLEER. The CDR3 covers 16 residues. The J segment lost 7 bases and the V segment lost 2 bases, leaving 8 bases of the junction unmatched. The CDR3 spells CASSQQASGSLNEQFF. CDR3 DNA: TGCGCCAGCAGCCAACAAGCTAGCGGGAGTCTAAATGAGCAGTTCTTC.

In this sample, this clonotype turned up many times. V and J are TRBV24-1 and TRBJ1-5; TRBD1 is a possible D gene (5 bases). The CDR3 runs 16 residues. V gave up 3 bases and J gave up 0 bases, with 11 bases separating them. CDR1 and CDR2 from the germline V gene are KGHDR and SFDVKD. CDR3 coding DNA: TGTGCCACCAGTGATACTACAGGACTTAGCAATCAGCCCCAGCATTTT. This codes for CATSDTTGLSNQPQHF.

This clonotype was detected ten times or more. The chain carries TRBV7-8 and TRBJ2-7; D call uncertain. The CDR3 extends over 16 amino acids. Trimming stripped 1 base from V and 0 bases from J, with 13 bases between. CDR1 is SGHVS, CDR2 FQNEAQ, per germline. The CDR3, as DNA: TGTGCCAGCAGCTTAGATCCCCCCCTAGTCTCCTACGAGCAGTACTTC. Translating gives CASSLDPPLVSYEQYF.

In this sample, this clonotype turned up many times. The chain uses TRBV28 and TRBJ2-7; the D gene is possibly TRBD1 (6 bases). V was pared by 1 base and J by 5 bases, with 12 bases between. CDR3 size: 14 residues. Germline V gene sequence: CDR1 MDHEN, CDR2 SYDVKM. In nucleotides, the CDR3 is TGTGCCAGCAGTTTATCCCAGGGGTGGGACGAGCAGTACTTC. Amino acid sequence: CASSLSQGWDEQYF.

This clonotype was seen ten or more times. The chain employs TRBV11-3 and TRBJ2-5; no reliable D call. Trimming stripped 5 bases from V and 4 bases from J, with 11 bases between. CDR1 is SGHNT, CDR2 YENEEA, per germline. The CDR3 consists of 13 residues. DNA of the CDR3: TGTGCCAGCAGCCTTAACCAAAGAGAGACCCAGTACTTC. Translation gives CASSLNQRETQYF. The full variable domain, rest sourced from reference TRBV11-3 and TRBJ2-5, is EAGVVQSPRYKIIEKKQPVAFWCNPISGHNTLYWYLQNLGQGPELLIRYENEEAVDDSQLPKDRFSAERLKGVDSTLKIQPAELGDSAVYLCASSLNQRETQYFGPGTRLLVL.

This clonotype was recorded at least ten times. The chain joins TRBV2 to TRBJ2-3, with 10 bases that match TRBD2. Germline V gives CDR1 SNHLY, CDR2 FYNNEI. V shed 6 bases and J 5 bases; nucleotides not matched to a gene: 8. This CDR3 is built from 15 residues. As DNA, the CDR3 is TGTGCCAGCAGCGCGGCGCTAGCGGGAGAAGATACGCAGTATTTT. Protein sequence: CASSAALAGEDTQYF.

This clonotype was counted many times. This sequence joins TRBV11-3 and TRBJ2-2; D uncertain. Per the germline V gene, CDR1 is SGHNT and CDR2 is YENEEA. The germline V and J ends were trimmed by 1 base and 6 bases, with 9 bases remaining between them. The CDR3 consists of 14 residues. The CDR3 DNA reads TGTGCCAGCAGCTTAGGGCGATGGGCCGGGGAGCTGTTTTTT. This sequence encodes CASSLGRWAGELFF.

This clonotype was found a few times. The gene calls are TRBV10-1 and TRBJ1-1, with D perhaps matching TRBD1 (5 bases). Trimming left V 1 base short and J 1 base short, with 16 bases between. This CDR3 is 17 amino acids long. Germline V CDR1 and CDR2: WNHNN, SYGVQD (reference sequence). The CDR3 here is CASSELYWGNRNTEAFF. The CDR3 DNA reads as TGCGCCAGCAGTGAGTTGTATTGGGGGAATCGGAACACTGAAGCTTTCTTT.

This clonotype has just a few counts. The chain carries TRBV28 and TRBJ1-5; 7 nucleotides line up with TRBD1. CDR3 length: 15 residues. J gave up 2 bases and V 2 bases, and 3 bases lay outside the gene matches. Germline loops: CDR1 MDHEN, CDR2 SYDVKM. CDR3 residues: CASSLIGQGNQPQHF. CDR3 nucleotide sequence: TGTGCCAGCAGTTTAATAGGACAGGGCAATCAGCCCCAGCATTTT. Looking up the rest from reference TRBV28 and TRBJ1-5 gives the full variable domain: DVKVTQSSRYLVKRTGEKVFLECVQDMDHENMFWYRQDPGLGLRLIYFSYDVKMKEKGDIPEGYSVSREKKERFSLILESASTNQTSMYLCASSLIGQGNQPQHFGDGTRLSIL.

This clonotype was seen many times. The chain couples TRBV12-5 to TRBJ2-5; 7 nucleotides line up with TRBD1. From germline, CDR1 is LGHNT and CDR2 FRNRAP. J gave up 3 bases and V 8 bases, and 6 bases lay outside the gene matches. This CDR3 is 13 amino acids long. As DNA, the CDR3 is TGTGCTAGTACCGGGACAGAAAAAGAGACCCAGTACTTC. Protein: CASTGTEKETQYF.

The V and J genes are TRBV4-1 and TRBJ2-3; D may be TRBD2 (5 bases). V lost 5 bases and J lost 5, with 14 bases in between. Per the germline V gene, CDR1 is MGHRA and CDR2 is YSYEKL. There are 14 residues in the CDR3. For the CDR3, the DNA is TGCGCCAGCAGCTCCGACGGGAAGGGAGATACGCAGTATTTT. Protein product: CASSSDGKGDTQYF.

In its sample, this clonotype was seen many times. The CDR3 reads CASSYSTQGIYEQYF. CDR3 nucleotides: TGTGCCAGCAGTTACTCGACCCAGGGAATCTACGAGCAGTACTTC. The chain is built from TRBV6-6 and TRBJ2-7, with D possibly being TRBD1 (5 bases). Germline assignment: CDR1 MNHNY and CDR2 SVGAGI (reference sequence). The CDR3 runs 15 residues. V gave up 0 bases and J gave up 3 bases, with 12 bases separating them.

This clonotype showed up many times. This rearrangement joins TRBV28 to TRBJ2-1, with D hard to call. CDR3 length: 14 amino acids. Germline-derived CDR1 and CDR2 are MDHEN and SYDVKM. V was trimmed by 2 bases and J by 7 bases, leaving 12 bases between them. The CDR3 nucleotides are TGTGCCAGCAGTTTAGATACCCTAGGGAATGAGCAGTTCTTC. Amino acid sequence: CASSLDTLGNEQFF.

This clonotype appeared many times. This sequence joins TRBV19 and TRBJ2-5, with 10 bases fitting TRBD2. Trimming took 1 base from V and 5 from J; bases not matched to a gene: 4. The CDR3 has 15 residues. The germline V gene has CDR1 LNHDA and CDR2 SQIVND (reference sequence). CDR3 residues: CASSIASGSRETQYF. CDR3 nucleotide sequence: TGTGCCAGTAGTATAGCTAGCGGGAGCCGGGAGACCCAGTACTTC. The full variable domain, in which reference TRBV19 and TRBJ2-5 provide the parts outside the CDR3, is DGGITQSPKYLFRKEGQNVTLSCEQNLNHDAMYWYRQDPGQGLRLIYYSQIVNDFQKGDIAEGYSVSREKKESFPLTVTSAQKNPTAFYLCASSIASGSRETQYFGPGTRLLVL.

This clonotype was counted a few times. The chain employs TRBV15 and TRBJ1-2, with 7 positions matching TRBD1. Trimming at V came to 3 bases and at J to 8 bases, leaving 6 bases not matched to a gene. Germline CDR1 LNHNV, CDR2 YYDKDF (reference sequence). The CDR3 has 13 residues. This chain's CDR3 is CATSRRQGGGYTF. In DNA, the CDR3 is TGTGCCACCAGCAGGCGACAGGGAGGCGGCTACACCTTC.

Of note for this clonotype: A much larger clone differs by one base, so this may be a read error. The genes are TRBV12-3 or TRBV12-4 and TRBJ2-3; 10 nucleotides match TRBD2. The closer fit of TRBJ2-7 to the DNA end suggests the J call may be wrong. The CDR3 length is 18 residues. CDR3 loop: CASSPPLGGSGRLNEQYF. The CDR3 DNA follows: TGTGCCAGCAGTCCCCCGCTAGGGGGTAGCGGGAGGTTGAATGAGCAGTACTTC.